The next 23 T cell receptor beta chains were all read from a single sample in a study of T cells in localized non-small cell lung cancer. Assay used: immunoSEQ multiplex PCR; TCRdb lists only in-frame clones, some missing. Among around 50,000 clones listed, roughly 88% were seen once. The sample in question was peripheral blood, obtained before any cancer treatment. The receptors stem from a woman aged 40 to 75 with stage I lung adenocarcinoma.

The chain links TRBV5-1 to TRBJ2-7; 12 nucleotides align to TRBD2. Germline CDR1 is SGHRS and CDR2 is YFSETQ. V lost 0 bases, J lost 0 bases, and 4 bases stayed unmatched. The CDR3 runs 17 residues. The CDR3 bases are TGCGCCAGCAGCTTGGGACTAGCGGGGGTACCCTCCTACGAGCAGTACTTC. Its protein is CASSLGLAGVPSYEQYF.

The V call is TRBV16, the J call TRBJ2-3; 7 bases are shared with TRBD1. V lost 2 bases to trimming and J lost 2 bases; unmatched junction nucleotides: 7. The length of the CDR3 is 16 residues. CDR1 is KGHSY, CDR2 FQNENV, per germline. CDR3 nucleotides: TGTGCCAGCAGCCAAGGTCCCGGGACAGACACAGATACGCAGTATTTT. Protein sequence: CASSQGPGTDTDTQYF.

The chain couples TRBV11-3 to TRBJ1-1; perhaps TRBD1 as D (5 bases). Trimming took 1 base from V and 3 from J, leaving 9 bases between them. There are 14 residues in the CDR3. CDR1 and CDR2 from the germline V gene are SGHNT and YENEEA. The CDR3 DNA is TGTGCCAGCAGCTTAGTTGGGGGTGACACTGAAGCTTTCTTT. This codes for CASSLVGGDTEAFF.

The chain has TRBV7-8 and TRBJ1-2; TRBD1 agrees at 9 bases. Germline V gives CDR1 SGHVS, CDR2 FQNEAQ. The CDR3 sequence is 15 residues long. With V trimmed by 1 base and J by 5 bases, 5 bases remained unmatched. This CDR3 is CASSLDMGQGYGYTF. DNA of the CDR3: TGTGCCAGCAGCTTAGATATGGGACAGGGTTATGGCTACACCTTC.

In its sample, this clone was seen a few times. CDR3 residues: CASSQDPRGETQYF. The CDR3 DNA reads TGCGCCAGCAGCCAAGATCCCAGGGGGGAAACGCAGTATTTT. V is TRBV4-3 and J is TRBJ2-3; D might be TRBD1 (7 bases). V was trimmed by 0 bases and J by 9 bases, leaving 13 bases between them. The length of the CDR3 is 14 residues. Germline CDR1 reads LGHNA; CDR2 reads YSLEER.

J is TRBJ2-7 and V is TRBV5-6, with unresolved D. Germline CDR1 SGHDT, CDR2 YYEEEE. Trimming stripped 4 bases from V and 7 bases from J, with 15 bases between. The CDR3 spans 13 residues. The chain's CDR3 is CASSPGGVGEQYF. CDR3 coding DNA: TGTGCCAGCAGCCCCGGCGGTGTTGGGGAGCAGTACTTC.

The chain uses TRBV7-9 and TRBJ1-3; no reliable D call. The CDR3 consists of 14 residues. CDR1 SEHNR and CDR2 FQNEAQ come from the germline V gene (reference sequence). The germline V and J ends were trimmed by 5 bases and 0 bases, with 8 bases remaining between them. CDR3 DNA: TGTGCCAGCAGCGAAGGGATCTCTGGAAACACCATATATTTT. Amino acid sequence: CASSEGISGNTIYF.

This clone came up once. This chain connects TRBV19 to TRBJ2-5; possibly TRBD1 for D (6 bases). CDR3 length: 14 amino acids. Germline values: CDR1 LNHDA, CDR2 SQIVND (reference sequence). Trimming pared 4 bases from V and 4 bases from J, leaving 13 bases between. In DNA, the CDR3 is TGTGCCAGTAGTAAAAATACAGGGATAGAGACCCAGTACTTC. The encoded protein is CASSKNTGIETQYF.

The chain is built from TRBV4-3 and TRBJ1-1; D is uncertain. Between the trimmed V and J ends, which lost 6 bases and 4 bases, there was a span of 18 bases. The germline CDR1 and CDR2 sequences are LGHNA and YSLEER. CDR3 length: 15 residues. This CDR3 is CASRDLTVLGTEAFF. Here the CDR3 DNA reads TGCGCCAGCAGGGACCTAACAGTTCTGGGCACTGAAGCTTTCTTT.

This chain links TRBV5-1 with TRBJ2-1, with D possibly matching TRBD2 (7 bases). The CDR3 sequence is 14 residues long. Trimming stripped 1 base from V and 8 bases from J, with 13 bases between. CDR1 is SGHRS, CDR2 YFSETQ, per germline. The CDR3 DNA reads TGCGCCAGCAGCTTGTTCGGGGGGCAGGATGAGCAGTTCTTC. Translating it yields CASSLFGGQDEQFF.

The chain uses TRBV19 and TRBJ1-2; D uncertain. The germline V gene has CDR1 LNHDA and CDR2 SQIVND (reference sequence). This CDR3 has 13 amino acids. The ends were cut back, 2 bases at V and 2 bases at J, with 6 bases in the middle. The CDR3 sequence: CASSIMGNYGYTF. The CDR3 coding sequence is TGTGCCAGTAGTATAATGGGGAACTATGGCTACACCTTC.

V and J are TRBV4-3 and TRBJ2-7; D assignment may be TRBD1 or TRBD2 (5 bases each). This CDR3 spans 14 amino acids. Looked up from germline, CDR1 is LGHNA and CDR2 is YSLEER. Between the trimmed V and J ends, which lost 2 bases and 6 bases, there was a span of 14 bases. The CDR3 is CASSQTIAGAEQYF. Here the CDR3 DNA reads TGCGCCAGCAGCCAAACTATAGCCGGGGCCGAGCAGTACTTC.

In its sample, this clone was seen a few times. The rearrangement links TRBV5-6 to TRBJ2-2; tentatively, D is TRBD1 or TRBD2 (5 bases each). V gave up 0 bases and J gave up 4 bases, with 16 bases separating them. Germline assignment: CDR1 SGHDT and CDR2 YYEEEE. The CDR3 totals 17 residues. The CDR3 is CASSLGIRDLITGELFF. The CDR3 coding sequence is TGTGCCAGCAGCTTGGGCATCCGGGACCTTATCACCGGGGAGCTGTTTTTT.

The rearrangement joins TRBV7-2 to TRBJ2-3, with D perhaps given as TRBD1 or TRBD2 (6 bases each). Germline lookup yields CDR1 SGHTA and CDR2 FQGNSA. V was pared by 5 bases and J by 1 base, with 10 bases between. The CDR3 runs 14 residues. CDR3 bases: TGTGCCAGCAGCGTGGGGGGCGGCACAGATACGCAGTATTTT. Translation gives CASSVGGGTDTQYF.

This sequence joins TRBV19 and TRBJ1-1; D is unclear. V lost 5 bases, J lost 5 bases, and 9 bases lay in between. CDR3 length equals 12 residues. Germline V gene lookup returns CDR1 LNHDA and CDR2 SQIVND (reference sequence). The CDR3 bases are TGTGCCAGTAGTGCGCGAACGACTGAAGCTTTCTTT. Protein: CASSARTTEAFF.

The chain is built from TRBV6-5 and TRBJ1-2, with D tentatively TRBD1 (5 bases). The germline V gene encodes CDR1 MNHEY and CDR2 SVGAGI. V was shortened by 6 bases and J by 7 bases, with 15 bases between the two germline ends. CDR3 length: 13 residues. The CDR3 bases are TGTGCCAGCAGGACTACAGGTGTGGGTGGCTACACCTTC. This gives the protein CASRTTGVGGYTF.

This rearrangement joins TRBV7-2 to TRBJ1-1; D is unresolved. V was cut by 1 base and J by 7 bases, with 13 bases left in between. The CDR3 length is 14 residues. Germline assignment: CDR1 SGHTA and CDR2 FQGNSA. This CDR3 reads CASSLGLGVGEAFF. In nucleotides, the CDR3 is TGTGCCAGCAGCTTAGGCCTCGGGGTTGGTGAAGCTTTCTTT.

This chain links TRBV19 with TRBJ2-1; 7 positions agree with TRBD1. Germline V gene lookup returns CDR1 LNHDA and CDR2 SQIVND (reference sequence). Unmatched junction bases numbered 5, after V lost 4 bases and J lost 8 bases. The CDR3 contains 13 residues. The chain's CDR3 is CASSRGQGDEQFF. The CDR3, as DNA: TGTGCCAGTAGTAGGGGGCAGGGGGATGAGCAGTTCTTC.

V and J are TRBV19 and TRBJ1-5; 8 bases are a match to TRBD1. Losses at the gene ends were 1 base for V and 0 bases for J; bases not matched to a gene: 8. CDR1 is LNHDA, CDR2 SQIVND, per germline (reference sequence). There are 18 residues in the CDR3. The CDR3: CASSIGAGGTYSNQPQHF. The CDR3 DNA follows: TGTGCCAGTAGTATAGGAGCAGGGGGCACGTATAGCAATCAGCCCCAGCATTTT.

The chain links TRBV7-2 to TRBJ2-1, with TRBD2 identical over 9 bases. Germline-derived CDR1 and CDR2 are SGHTA and FQGNSA. This CDR3 has 15 amino acids. Unmatched junction bases numbered 10, after V lost 5 bases and J lost 8 bases. The CDR3 DNA is TGTGCCAGCAGCCTCCGCGGGGGGGCTGTTGATGAGCAGTTCTTC. As protein: CASSLRGGAVDEQFF.

The CDR3 here is CASNSHGYTF. The CDR3 nucleotides are TGTGCCAGCAACTCGCACGGCTACACCTTC. The chain links TRBV6-5 to TRBJ1-2; D gene uncertain. The CDR3 is made up of 10 amino acids. CDR1 is MNHEY, CDR2 SVGAGI, per germline. V lost 7 bases and J lost 8, with 8 bases in between.

This chain uses TRBV5-1 with TRBJ2-1; tentatively, D is TRBD2 (5 bases). CDR1 and CDR2 (germline): SGHRS, YFSETQ. V dropped 0 bases and J dropped 7 bases, with 11 bases sitting between them. The CDR3 runs 14 residues. The CDR3 region is CASSLDGERNEQFF. CDR3 sequence (DNA): TGCGCCAGCAGCTTGGACGGGGAAAGGAATGAGCAGTTCTTC.

The V call is TRBV10-2, the J call TRBJ1-6; D gene unclear. The CDR3 sequence is 16 residues long. V was cut by 3 bases and J by 2 bases, with 11 bases left in between. Germline assignment: CDR1 WSHSY and CDR2 SAAADI. This CDR3 reads CASSEPGNTYNSPLHF. The CDR3 DNA sequence: TGCGCCAGCAGTGAACCAGGAAACACCTATAATTCACCCCTCCACTTT.